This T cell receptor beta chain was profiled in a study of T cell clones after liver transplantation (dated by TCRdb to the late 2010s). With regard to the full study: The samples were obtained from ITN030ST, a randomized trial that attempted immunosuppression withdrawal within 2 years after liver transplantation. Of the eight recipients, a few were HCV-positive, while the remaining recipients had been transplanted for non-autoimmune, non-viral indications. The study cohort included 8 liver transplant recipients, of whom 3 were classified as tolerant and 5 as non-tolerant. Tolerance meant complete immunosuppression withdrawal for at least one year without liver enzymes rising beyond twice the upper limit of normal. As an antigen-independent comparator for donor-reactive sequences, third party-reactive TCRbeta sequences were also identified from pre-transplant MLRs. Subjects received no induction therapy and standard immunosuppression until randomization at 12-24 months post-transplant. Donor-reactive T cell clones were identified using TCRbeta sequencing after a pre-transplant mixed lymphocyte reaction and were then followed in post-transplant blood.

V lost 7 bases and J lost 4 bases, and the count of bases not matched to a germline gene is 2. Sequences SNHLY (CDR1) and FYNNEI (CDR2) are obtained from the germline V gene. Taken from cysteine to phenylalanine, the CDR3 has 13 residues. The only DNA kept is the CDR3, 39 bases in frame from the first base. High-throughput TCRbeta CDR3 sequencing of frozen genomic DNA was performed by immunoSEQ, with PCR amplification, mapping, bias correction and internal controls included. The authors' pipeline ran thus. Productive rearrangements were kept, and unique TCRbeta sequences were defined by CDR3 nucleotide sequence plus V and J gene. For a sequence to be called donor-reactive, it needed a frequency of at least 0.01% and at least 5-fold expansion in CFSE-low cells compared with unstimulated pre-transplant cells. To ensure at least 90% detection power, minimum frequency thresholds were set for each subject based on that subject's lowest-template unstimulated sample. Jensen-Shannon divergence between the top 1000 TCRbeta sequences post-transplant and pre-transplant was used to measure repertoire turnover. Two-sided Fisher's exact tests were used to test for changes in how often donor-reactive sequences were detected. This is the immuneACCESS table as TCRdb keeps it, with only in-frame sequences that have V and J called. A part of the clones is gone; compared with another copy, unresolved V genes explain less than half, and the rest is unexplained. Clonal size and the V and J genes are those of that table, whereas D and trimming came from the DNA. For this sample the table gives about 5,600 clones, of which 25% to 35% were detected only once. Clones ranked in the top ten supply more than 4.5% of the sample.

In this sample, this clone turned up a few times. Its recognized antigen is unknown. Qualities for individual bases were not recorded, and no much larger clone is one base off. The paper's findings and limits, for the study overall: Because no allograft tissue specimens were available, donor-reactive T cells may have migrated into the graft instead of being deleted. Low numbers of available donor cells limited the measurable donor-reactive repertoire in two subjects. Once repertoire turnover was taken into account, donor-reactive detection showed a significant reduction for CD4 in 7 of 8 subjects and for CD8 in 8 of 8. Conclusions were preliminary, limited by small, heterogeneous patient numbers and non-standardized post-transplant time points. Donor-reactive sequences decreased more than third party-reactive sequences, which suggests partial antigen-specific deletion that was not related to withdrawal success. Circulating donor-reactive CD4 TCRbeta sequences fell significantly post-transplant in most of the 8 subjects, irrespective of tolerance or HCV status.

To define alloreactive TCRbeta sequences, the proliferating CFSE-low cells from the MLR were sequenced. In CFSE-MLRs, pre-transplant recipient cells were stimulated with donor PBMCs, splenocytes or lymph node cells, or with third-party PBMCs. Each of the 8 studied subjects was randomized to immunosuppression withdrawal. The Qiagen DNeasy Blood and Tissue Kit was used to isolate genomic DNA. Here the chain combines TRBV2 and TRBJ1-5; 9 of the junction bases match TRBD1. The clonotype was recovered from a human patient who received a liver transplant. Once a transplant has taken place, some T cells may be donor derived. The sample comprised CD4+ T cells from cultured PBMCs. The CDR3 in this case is CASKGTGNQPQHF. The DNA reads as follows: TGTGCCAGCAAGGGGACAGGGAATCAGCCCCAGCATTTT.